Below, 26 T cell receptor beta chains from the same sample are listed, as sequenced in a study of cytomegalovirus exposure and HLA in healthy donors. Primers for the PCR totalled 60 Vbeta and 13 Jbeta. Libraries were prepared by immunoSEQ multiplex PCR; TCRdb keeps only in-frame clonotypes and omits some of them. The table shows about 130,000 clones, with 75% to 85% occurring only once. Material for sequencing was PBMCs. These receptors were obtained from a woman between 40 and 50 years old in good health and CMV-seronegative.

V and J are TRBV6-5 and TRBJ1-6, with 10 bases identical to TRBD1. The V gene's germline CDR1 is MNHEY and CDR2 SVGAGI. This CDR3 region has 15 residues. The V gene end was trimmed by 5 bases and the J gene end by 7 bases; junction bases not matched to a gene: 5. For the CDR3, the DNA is TGTGCCAGCAGTCCAGACAGGGGGCGGAATTCACCCCTCCACTTT. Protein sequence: CASSPDRGRNSPLHF.

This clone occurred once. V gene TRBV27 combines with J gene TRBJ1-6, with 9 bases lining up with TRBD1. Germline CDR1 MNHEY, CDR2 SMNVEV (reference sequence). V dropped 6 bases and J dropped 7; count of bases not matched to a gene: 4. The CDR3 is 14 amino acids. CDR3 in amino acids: CASRQGQGNSPLHF. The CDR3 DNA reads TGTGCCAGCAGACAGGGACAGGGAAATTCACCCCTCCACTTT.

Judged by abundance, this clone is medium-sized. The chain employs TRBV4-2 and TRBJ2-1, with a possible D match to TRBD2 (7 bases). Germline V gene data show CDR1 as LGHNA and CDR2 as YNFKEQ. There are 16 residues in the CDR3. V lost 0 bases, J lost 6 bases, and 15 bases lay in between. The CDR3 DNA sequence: TGTGCCAGCAGCCAAGATCCTGGGGGGGGCGGCAATGAGCAGTTCTTC. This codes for CASSQDPGGGGNEQFF.

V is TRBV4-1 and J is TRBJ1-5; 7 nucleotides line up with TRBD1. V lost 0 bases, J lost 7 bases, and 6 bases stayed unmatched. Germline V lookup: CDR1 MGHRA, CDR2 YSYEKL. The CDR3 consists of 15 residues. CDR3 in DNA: TGCGCCAGCAGCCAAGACCGACAGGGTGGACAGCCCCAGCATTTT. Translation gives CASSQDRQGGQPQHF.

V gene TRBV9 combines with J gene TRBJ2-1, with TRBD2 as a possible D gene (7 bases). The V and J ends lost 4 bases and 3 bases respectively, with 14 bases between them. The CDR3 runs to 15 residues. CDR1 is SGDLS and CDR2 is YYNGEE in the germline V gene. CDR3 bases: TGTGCCAGCAGCCAGGGGCTAGCGGTCTACAATGAGCAGTTCTTC. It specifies CASSQGLAVYNEQFF.

CDR3 bases: TGCGCCAGCAGCTCGGGCGGGACTGAAGTTACTGAAGCTTTCTTT. It codes for CASSSGGTEVTEAFF. The rearrangement links TRBV5-1 to TRBJ1-1; D is possibly TRBD1 (5 bases). CDR1 and CDR2 from the germline V gene are SGHRS and YFSETQ. The CDR3 contains 15 residues. The V gene lost 3 bases and the J gene lost 5 bases, with 17 bases spanning the gap.

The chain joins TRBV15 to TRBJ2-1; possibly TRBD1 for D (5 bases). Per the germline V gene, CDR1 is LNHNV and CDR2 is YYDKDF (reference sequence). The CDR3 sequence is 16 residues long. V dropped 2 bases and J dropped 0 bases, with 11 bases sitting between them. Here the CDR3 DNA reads TGTGCCACCAGCAGAACTGGGGCGGCCTCCTACAATGAGCAGTTCTTC. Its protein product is CATSRTGAASYNEQFF. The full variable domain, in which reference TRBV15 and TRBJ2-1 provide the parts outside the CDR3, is DAMVIQNPRYQVTQFGKPVTLSCSQTLNHNVMYWYQQKSSQAPKLLFHYYDKDFNNEADTPDNFQSRRPNTSFCFLDIRSPGLGDTAMYLCATSRTGAASYNEQFFGPGTRLTVL.

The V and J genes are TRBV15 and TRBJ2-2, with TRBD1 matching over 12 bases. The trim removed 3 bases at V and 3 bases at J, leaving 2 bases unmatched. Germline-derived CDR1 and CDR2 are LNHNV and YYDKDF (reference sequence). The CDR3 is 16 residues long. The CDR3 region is CATSSGTGGHTGELFF. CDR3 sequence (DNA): TGTGCCACCAGCAGCGGGACAGGGGGCCACACCGGGGAGCTGTTTTTT.

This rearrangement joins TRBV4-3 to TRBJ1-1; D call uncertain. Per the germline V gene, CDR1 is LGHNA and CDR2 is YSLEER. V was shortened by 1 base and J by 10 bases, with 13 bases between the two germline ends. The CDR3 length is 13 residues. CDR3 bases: TGCGCCAGCAGCCAAGTCGAGGGCCCAGGAGCTTTCTTT. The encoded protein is CASSQVEGPGAFF.

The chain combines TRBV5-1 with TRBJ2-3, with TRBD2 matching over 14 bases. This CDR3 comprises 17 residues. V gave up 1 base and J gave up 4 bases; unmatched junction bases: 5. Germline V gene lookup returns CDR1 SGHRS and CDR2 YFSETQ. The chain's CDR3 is CASSLRGLAGVADTQYF. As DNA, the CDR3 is TGCGCCAGCAGCTTGCGGGGACTAGCGGGAGTCGCAGATACGCAGTATTTT.

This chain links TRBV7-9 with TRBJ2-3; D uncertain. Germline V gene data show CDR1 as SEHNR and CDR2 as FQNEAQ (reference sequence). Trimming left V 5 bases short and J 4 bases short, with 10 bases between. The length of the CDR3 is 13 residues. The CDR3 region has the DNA TGTGCCAGCAGCCCACCCGCAGCAGATACGCAGTATTTT. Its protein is CASSPPAADTQYF.

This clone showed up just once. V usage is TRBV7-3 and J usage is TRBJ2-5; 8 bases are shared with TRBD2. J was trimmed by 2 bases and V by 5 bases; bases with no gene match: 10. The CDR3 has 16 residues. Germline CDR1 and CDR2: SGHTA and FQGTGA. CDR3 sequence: CASSLAGGRGQETQYF. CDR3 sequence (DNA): TGTGCCAGCAGCCTCGCGGGGGGACGGGGGCAAGAGACCCAGTACTTC.

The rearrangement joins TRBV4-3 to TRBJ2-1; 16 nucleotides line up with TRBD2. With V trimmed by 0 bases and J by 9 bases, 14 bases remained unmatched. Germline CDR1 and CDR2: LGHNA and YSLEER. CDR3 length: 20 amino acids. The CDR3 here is CASSQDLGTSGGGLYPEQFF. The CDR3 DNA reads TGCGCCAGCAGCCAAGATTTAGGGACTAGCGGGGGGGGGCTCTATCCTGAGCAGTTCTTC.

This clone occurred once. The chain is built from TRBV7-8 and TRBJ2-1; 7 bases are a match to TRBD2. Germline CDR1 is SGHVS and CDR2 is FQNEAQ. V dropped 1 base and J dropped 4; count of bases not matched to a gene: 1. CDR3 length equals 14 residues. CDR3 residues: CASSLELAYNEQFF. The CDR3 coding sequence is TGTGCCAGCAGCTTAGAACTAGCGTACAATGAGCAGTTCTTC.

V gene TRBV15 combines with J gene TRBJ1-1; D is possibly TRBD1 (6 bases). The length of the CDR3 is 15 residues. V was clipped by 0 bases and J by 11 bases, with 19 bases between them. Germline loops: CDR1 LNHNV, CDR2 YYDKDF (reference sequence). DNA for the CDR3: TGTGCCACCAGCAGAGATAAGGTCGCAGGGGCCCAGGCTTTCTTT. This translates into CATSRDKVAGAQAFF.

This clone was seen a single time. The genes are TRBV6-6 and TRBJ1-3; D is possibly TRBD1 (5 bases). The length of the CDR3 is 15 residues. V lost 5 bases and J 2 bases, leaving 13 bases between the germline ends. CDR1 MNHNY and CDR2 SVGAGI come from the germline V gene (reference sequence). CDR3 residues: CASSLRRGAGNTIYF. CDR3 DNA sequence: TGTGCCAGCAGTCTCCGGAGGGGCGCTGGAAACACCATATATTTT.

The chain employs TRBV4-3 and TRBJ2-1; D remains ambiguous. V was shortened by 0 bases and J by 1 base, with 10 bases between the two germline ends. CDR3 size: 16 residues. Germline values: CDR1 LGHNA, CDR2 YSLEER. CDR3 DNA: TGCGCCAGCAGCCAAGATACGGAGTCTTCCTACAATGAGCAGTTCTTC. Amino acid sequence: CASSQDTESSYNEQFF.

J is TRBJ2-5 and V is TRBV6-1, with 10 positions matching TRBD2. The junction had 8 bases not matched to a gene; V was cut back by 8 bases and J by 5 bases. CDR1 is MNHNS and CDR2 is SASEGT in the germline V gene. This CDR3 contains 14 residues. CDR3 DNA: TGTGCCAGCTTTCCTAGCGGGAGTTGGGAGACCCAGTACTTC. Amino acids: CASFPSGSWETQYF.

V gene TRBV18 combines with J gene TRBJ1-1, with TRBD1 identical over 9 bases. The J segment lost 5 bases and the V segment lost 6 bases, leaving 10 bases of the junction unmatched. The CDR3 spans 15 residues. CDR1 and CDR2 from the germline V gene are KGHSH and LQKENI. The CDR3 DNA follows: TGTGCCAGCTCCCTAGACAGGGGGGAGAATACTGAAGCTTTCTTT. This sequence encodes CASSLDRGENTEAFF.

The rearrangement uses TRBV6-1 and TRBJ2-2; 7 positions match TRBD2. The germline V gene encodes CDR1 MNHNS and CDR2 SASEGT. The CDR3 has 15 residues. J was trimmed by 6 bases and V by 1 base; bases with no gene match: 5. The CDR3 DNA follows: TGTGCCAGCAGTGAAGGGGGGGGTTGGTCCGGGGAGCTGTTTTTT. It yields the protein CASSEGGGWSGELFF.

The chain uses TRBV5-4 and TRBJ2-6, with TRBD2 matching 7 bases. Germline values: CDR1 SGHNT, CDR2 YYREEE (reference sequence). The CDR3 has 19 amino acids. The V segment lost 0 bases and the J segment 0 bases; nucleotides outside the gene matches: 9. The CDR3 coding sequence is TGTGCCAGCAGCTTGGGGGGTGCTAGCGGCTACTCTGGGGCCAACGTCCTGACTTTC. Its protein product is CASSLGGASGYSGANVLTF.

DNA of the CDR3: TGCGCCAGCAGCCAAGAAACAGGGGACTATGGCTACACCTTC. Protein product: CASSQETGDYGYTF. The V and J genes are TRBV4-1 and TRBJ1-2; 7 positions match TRBD1. The V and J ends lost 0 bases and 3 bases, in that order; junction bases with no gene match: 1. CDR3 size: 14 residues. From germline, CDR1 is MGHRA and CDR2 YSYEKL.

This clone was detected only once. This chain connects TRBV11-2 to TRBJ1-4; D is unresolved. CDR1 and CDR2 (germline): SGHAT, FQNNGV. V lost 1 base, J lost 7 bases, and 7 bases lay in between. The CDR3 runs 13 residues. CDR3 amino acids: CASSLGSSEKLFF. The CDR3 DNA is TGTGCCAGCAGCTTAGGTAGTAGTGAAAAACTGTTTTTT.

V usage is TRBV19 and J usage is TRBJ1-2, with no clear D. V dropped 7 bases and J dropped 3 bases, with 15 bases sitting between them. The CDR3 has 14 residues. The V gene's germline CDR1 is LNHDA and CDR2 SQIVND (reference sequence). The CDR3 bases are TGTGCCAGTAATCCGCGGGCGTCCGACTATGGCTACACCTTC. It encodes CASNPRASDYGYTF.

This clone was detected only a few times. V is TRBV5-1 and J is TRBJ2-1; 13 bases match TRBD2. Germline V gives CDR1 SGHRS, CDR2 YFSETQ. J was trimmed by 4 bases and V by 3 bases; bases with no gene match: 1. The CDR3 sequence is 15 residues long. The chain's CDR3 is CASSSTSGGYNEQFF. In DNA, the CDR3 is TGCGCCAGCAGCTCGACTAGCGGGGGGTACAATGAGCAGTTCTTC.

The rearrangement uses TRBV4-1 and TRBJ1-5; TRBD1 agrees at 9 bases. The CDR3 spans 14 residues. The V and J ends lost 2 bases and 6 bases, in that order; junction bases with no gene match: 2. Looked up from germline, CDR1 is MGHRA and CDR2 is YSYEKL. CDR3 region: CASSQNRGPQPQHF. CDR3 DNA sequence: TGCGCCAGCAGCCAAAACAGGGGGCCTCAGCCCCAGCATTTT.